Listed below are T cell receptor beta chains from one sample, sequenced in a study of blood T cells in healthy people across ages. MiXCR was run by TCRdb on the 5' RACE reads, yielding one entry per CDR3 protein. Of about 640,000 distinct CDR3 sequences in the sample, 45% to 65% were seen once. Source material: blood. Receptor source: a man in his 60s in good health. Each CDR3 is given with its conserved first and last residue. A D gene is named only where the DNA matches it firmly. Part of the rows lack a size; the others show once, few, many or a class for expanded clones.

J	size	D	V	DNA	CDR3
TRBJ2-7	NA	NA	TRBV29-1	TGCAGCGTTGAAGTGAGACCGGGGTCCTACGAGCAGTACTTC	CSVEVRPGSYEQYF
TRBJ2-1	NA	TRBD2	TRBV7-9	TGTGCCAGCGCCCCGACTAGCGGGTGGAATGAGCAGTTCTTC	CASAPTSGWNEQFF
TRBJ2-3	few	NA	TRBV12-3/TRBV12-4	TGTGCCAGCAGTCCCCCGGGACTTTTACAGGGAGATACGCAGTATTTT	CASSPPGLLQGDTQYF
TRBJ2-7	NA	TRBD2	TRBV11-2	TGTGCCAGCAGCTCACCGACTAGCGGGGGGTACAATGAGCAGTACTTC	CASSSPTSGGYNEQYF
TRBJ1-2	NA	TRBD1	TRBV11-2	TGTGCCAGCAGCTTGTCGACAGGGGGCTATGGCTACACCTTC	CASSLSTGGYGYTF
TRBJ2-1	NA	NA	TRBV12-3/TRBV12-4	TGTGCCAGCATCCTCCAAGGGTCCTACAATGAGCAGTTCTTC	CASILQGSYNEQFF
TRBJ1-2	NA	TRBD1	TRBV5-1	TGCGCCAGCAGCCTCGACGGTAGGACAGGGGGGTCGAGTGGCTACACCTTC	CASSLDGRTGGSSGYTF
TRBJ2-2	NA	NA	TRBV4-2	TGTGCCAGCAGCCAAGGTTTGAGCCCCGGGGAGCTGTTTTTT	CASSQGLSPGELFF
TRBJ2-3	once	NA	TRBV20-1	TGCAGTGCTCATCGAAGTATGTCAGATACGCAGTATTTT	CSAHRSMSDTQYF
TRBJ2-7	many	NA	TRBV12-5	TGTGCTAGTGGCCCCGGTGATTGGGATGCCAACGAGCAGTACTTC	CASGPGDWDANEQYF
TRBJ2-7	few	NA	TRBV10-1	TGCGCCAGCAGGCAGAGAGCCCGATACGAGCAGTACTTC	CASRQRARYEQYF
TRBJ2-7	NA	NA	TRBV9	TGTGCCAGCAGCGTAGCCGACCAAACCACCTACGAGCAGTACTTC	CASSVADQTTYEQYF
TRBJ2-1	NA	TRBD2	TRBV5-1	TGCGCCAGCGGGCGGGGAGCGGGGAATGAGCAGTTCTTC	CASGRGAGNEQFF
TRBJ2-1	NA	NA	TRBV6-2/TRBV6-3	TGTGCCAGCAGTCCTAGAGGCGTGGGGGATTGTGAGCAGTTCTTC	CASSPRGVGDCEQFF
TRBJ2-1	few	TRBD1	TRBV29-1	TGCAGCGTTTACCGGGACAGGGCTTACAATGAGCAGTTCTTC	CSVYRDRAYNEQFF
TRBJ2-4	once	TRBD2	TRBV20-1	TGCAGTGCAACTTCGGGGGGGCCCGCCAAAAACATTCAGTACTTC	CSATSGGPAKNIQYF
TRBJ2-4	few	TRBD1	TRBV20-1	TGCAGTGCCATAAAGGGACAGGGTAACATTCAGTACTTC	CSAIKGQGNIQYF
TRBJ2-7	NA	TRBD1	TRBV5-1	TGCGCCAGCAGCACGGGACAGGTCCACGAGCAGTACTTC	CASSTGQVHEQYF
TRBJ2-5	NA	TRBD2	TRBV20-1	TGCAGTTCTAGCGGGGGCGGGGGGACCCAGTACTTC	CSSSGGGGTQYF
TRBJ2-7	many	NA	TRBV5-1	TGCGCCAGCAGCTCCCACGACACAAGCTACGAGCAGTACTTC	CASSSHDTSYEQYF
TRBJ1-2	NA	NA	TRBV7-2	TGTGCCAGCAGCTTAAACTTATTGGTGAACTATGGCTACACCTTC	CASSLNLLVNYGYTF
TRBJ1-1	few	NA	TRBV25-1	TGTGCCAGCAGTGGGGGGGGAGGGGTGAACACTGAAGCTTTCTTT	CASSGGGGVNTEAFF
TRBJ2-1	few	NA	TRBV28	TGTGCCAGCACGAGCTTAGCGGACCAGTTCTTC	CASTSLADQFF
TRBJ2-7	few	TRBD1	TRBV6-1	TGTGCCACCATGGGGACAGGGACCTACGAGCAGTACTTC	CATMGTGTYEQYF
TRBJ2-7	few	TRBD1	TRBV27	TGTGCCAGCAGTTACGGGACAGGTAGTACCTACGAGCAGTACTTC	CASSYGTGSTYEQYF
TRBJ2-7	NA	TRBD2	TRBV20-1	TGCAGTGCAAGCACTAGCGGGGGGGTCGTCGAGCAGTACTTC	CSASTSGGVVEQYF
TRBJ2-7	once	NA	TRBV6-2/TRBV6-3	TGTGCCAGCAGCCCCCCTCCGGGACGTCGGGGTGGCTACTACAATGAGCAGTACTTC	CASSPPPGRRGGYYNEQYF
TRBJ2-5	many	TRBD1	TRBV20-1	TGCAGTGCTAGGTGGGACAGGGATGGGAAGACCCAGTACTTC	CSARWDRDGKTQYF
TRBJ2-3	NA	NA	TRBV20-1	TGCAGTGCTAGCCCCCCGGGGAGTAGCACAGATACGCAGTATTTT	CSASPPGSSTDTQYF